This T cell receptor (beta chain) was sequenced for a study of blood T cells in healthy people across ages (dated by TCRdb to the mid-2010s). Concerning the study at large: In model experiments, template switching captured about one uniquely barcoded TCR beta cDNA molecule for every two T cells. The study measured age-related changes in TCR beta repertoire diversity using deep sequencing normalized with unique cDNA molecular identifiers. Donors were grouped into four age groups: young (average approximately 16 years), middle-aged (less than 40), aged (about 60) and long-lived (just over 80). To avoid experimental bias, donors of different ages were distributed randomly across sequencing lanes. Using the same blood draw, the study looked at two additional independent replicas of 1 million unique cDNA reads for two donors, one aged 18 to 30 and the other aged 80 or older. Overall results and qualifications from the work: As age increased, observed TCR beta diversity per million T cells dropped in a roughly linear way, and a significant reduction was already evident by age roughly 36. The long-lived group showed more naive CD4+ T cells, fewer expanded clones and increased TCR diversity than the aged group, suggesting age selection. Estimates of total diversity based on one million sequenced T cells were considered lower bounds and underestimates. Bulk unsorted PBMC profiling prevented conclusive comparison of naive and antigen-experienced compartments. The percentage of naive T cells measured by flow cytometry correlated strongly with observed TCR beta diversity. Because the CMV infection status of the donors was unknown, age-related changes in expanded clonotypes may potentially have been confounded.

Library construction relied on 5' RACE. Reads for this sample came from an Illumina HiSeq 2500. A second PCR of about 6 to 12 cycles was run with a J-beta primer mix and a sample-barcoded 5' primer. Each TCR beta cDNA molecule received a unique molecular identifier from a template-switch 5' adaptor carrying 12 random nucleotides. Each sample yielded at least 2.5 million CDR3-containing paired-end reads. First-strand cDNA synthesis was performed from all RNA using the Mint cDNA synthesis kit, with priming by a TRBC-specific oligonucleotide. All cDNA was treated with uracil-DNA glycosylase and then went through a first 18-cycle PCR with the universal primers M1SS and BC2_uni_R. Concerning the study's data processing: For normalization, 1 million high-quality reads, each with a distinct molecular identifier, were randomly selected from each sample. Reads with shared molecular identifiers were discarded instead of being binned into consensus sequences. MiTCR, run with a Q25 quality threshold and the strictest error-elimination algorithm, handled CDR3 identification, clonotype clustering and error correction. A nonparametric unseen species model using Euler transformation provided a lower-bound estimate of total TCR beta diversity. In-frame beta chains were kept once TCRdb had trimmed the public reads at Q25 with fastp and called clones with MiXCR. Every CDR3 protein is listed once, alongside the most common genes and DNA of its rows. TCRdb, not the original authors, processed these V and J calls. The sample records just under 900,000 distinct CDR3 sequences, 25% to 35% of which are singletons. The ten largest clones capture 17% of the sample.

Systemically healthy Caucasian individuals from Russia, 39 in total and aged roughly 6 to 90 years, were included as donors. About 10 milliliters of peripheral blood were collected from each donor into EDTA-treated Vacutainer tubes. Ficoll-Paque density-gradient centrifugation was used to isolate PBMCs, with at least 6 million per sample. Trizol reagent was used to extract total RNA from the PBMCs, yielding at least 5.5 micrograms per sample. Naive CD45RAhigh/CD27high T cell percentages were measured by flow cytometry on a PBMC aliquot from every donor. V loses 4 bases, J loses 7 bases, and the germline ends lie 11 bases apart. The CDR3 runs 13 residues from the cysteine to the phenylalanine. The sequence is cut down to CDR3 DNA, 39 bases in frame from base 1. Note on this clonotype: There is no known antigen for this receptor. Base quality data are lacking; no much larger clone is found one base away.

The TCR comes from a woman of 80 years or more in good health. Input material: blood. The V and J segments used are TRBV12-3 or TRBV12-4 and TRBJ2-1; the D gene is perhaps TRBD2, from 5 matching bases. Here is the DNA: TGTGCCAGCAGTTCGGCTAGCATTAATGAGCAGTTCTTC. This yields the protein CASSSASINEQFF.